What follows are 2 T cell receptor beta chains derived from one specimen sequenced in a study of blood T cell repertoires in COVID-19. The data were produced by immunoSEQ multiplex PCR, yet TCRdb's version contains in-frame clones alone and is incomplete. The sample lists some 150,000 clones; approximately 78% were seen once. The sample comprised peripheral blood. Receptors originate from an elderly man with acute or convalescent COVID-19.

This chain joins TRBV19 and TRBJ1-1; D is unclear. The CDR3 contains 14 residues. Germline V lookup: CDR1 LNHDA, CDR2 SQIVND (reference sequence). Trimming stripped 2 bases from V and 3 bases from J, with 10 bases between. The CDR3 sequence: CASSILGTDTEAFF. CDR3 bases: TGTGCCAGTAGTATACTCGGTACGGACACTGAAGCTTTCTTT.

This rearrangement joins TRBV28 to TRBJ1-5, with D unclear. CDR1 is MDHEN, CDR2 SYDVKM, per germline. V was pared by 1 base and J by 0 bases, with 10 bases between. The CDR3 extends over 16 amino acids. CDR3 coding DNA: TGTGCCAGCAGTTTATTTTCGGTCAATAGCAATCAGCCCCAGCATTTT. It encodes CASSLFSVNSNQPQHF.